The clone carrying this T cell receptor beta chain was picked up one time. Antigen: not known. Looked up from germline, CDR1 is SGHTA and CDR2 is FQGNSA. The CDR3 consists of 14 residues. V shed 5 bases and J shed 9 bases, with 18 bases lying between them. Method: immunoSEQ multiplex PCR; TCRdb's copy keeps in-frame clones and lacks some. The top ten clones hold under 0.15% of a sample with around 2,000,000 clones, roughly 95% of them seen once. This sample stems from a study of shared clonotypes between healthy human individuals. Study-level background: Used for every donor were three CD4 naive, three CD4 memory, two CD8 naive and one CD8 memory plate.

Study-level points and caveats: Although depth was large, rarefaction showed that sequencing of the sorted subsets was incomplete.

Sequencing was done on a sample of naive CD4+ T cells sorted from blood. Indicated subset: CD45RA+ positively selected. The receptor's source is a young man in good health. The rearrangement links TRBV7-2 to TRBJ2-3, with D perhaps TRBD2 (7 bases). The CDR3 DNA follows: TGTGCCAGCAGCCCGCCGGGGGGCCGGGGGACGCAGTATTTT. It translates to CASSPPGGRGTQYF. The whole variable domain, remainder taken from reference TRBV7-2 and TRBJ2-3, is GAGVSQSPSNKVTEKGKDVELRCDPISGHTALYWYRQSLGQGLEFLIYFQGNSAPDKSGLPSDRFSAERTGGSVSTLTIQRTQQEDSAVYLCASSPPGGRGTQYFGPGTRLTVL.